This entry concerns a single T cell receptor beta chain. Its antigen is still unknown. There are no base qualities to consult, and no much larger clone falls within one base. The data stem from a study of T cell clones after liver transplantation (dated by TCRdb to about 2019). About the investigation overall: ITN030ST, the source of the samples, was a randomized trial that attempted immunosuppression withdrawal within 2 years of liver transplantation. The study cohort included 8 liver transplant recipients, of whom 3 were classified as tolerant and 5 as non-tolerant. Subjects received no induction therapy and standard immunosuppression until randomization at 12-24 months post-transplant. Tolerance meant complete immunosuppression withdrawal for at least one year without liver enzymes rising beyond twice the upper limit of normal. Three of the eight recipients were HCV-positive; the others were transplanted for non-autoimmune, non-viral indications. Third party-reactive TCRbeta sequences from pre-transplant MLRs were also identified as an antigen-independent comparator for donor-reactive sequences. After a pre-transplant mixed lymphocyte reaction, TCRbeta sequencing was used to pinpoint donor-reactive T cell clones, which were subsequently tracked in post-transplant blood. Blood samples were collected pre-transplant, then pre-randomization ahead of withdrawal, and finally post-randomization once withdrawal had either been completed or failed. Findings and caveats that apply to the study as a whole: Conclusions were preliminary, limited by small, heterogeneous patient numbers and non-standardized post-transplant time points. Donor-reactive sequences declined more than third party-reactive ones, suggesting partial antigen-specific deletion unrelated to withdrawal success. When repertoire turnover was taken into account, detection of donor-reactive sequences was significantly reduced in 7 of 8 subjects for CD4 and in 8 of 8 subjects for CD8. Low numbers of available donor cells limited the measurable donor-reactive repertoire in a couple of subjects. Since no allograft tissue specimens were available, donor-reactive T cells may have migrated into the graft instead of being deleted. In 5 of 8 subjects, regardless of tolerance or HCV status, circulating donor-reactive CD4 TCRbeta sequences dropped significantly post-transplant.

Taken from cysteine to phenylalanine, the CDR3 has 17 residues. Left in the record is the CDR3 DNA by itself, 51 bases read in frame from the first base. Trimming accounts for 8 bases at V and 0 bases at J, while the number of junction bases matched to no gene is 10. CDR1 and CDR2, looked up from the germline V gene, are MDHEN and SYDVKM. High-throughput TCRbeta CDR3 sequencing of frozen genomic DNA was performed by immunoSEQ, with PCR amplification, mapping, bias correction and internal controls included. The original methods were these. Only productive rearrangements were retained, and each unique TCRbeta sequence was defined by its CDR3 nucleotide sequence together with its V and J gene. For a sequence to be called donor-reactive, it needed a frequency of at least 0.01% and at least 5-fold expansion in CFSE-low cells compared with unstimulated pre-transplant cells. Minimum frequency thresholds were set for each subject based on the unstimulated sample with the lowest template count, ensuring at least 90% detection power. Jensen-Shannon divergence between the top 1000 TCRbeta sequences post-transplant and pre-transplant was used to measure repertoire turnover. Two-sided Fisher's exact tests were used to test for changes in the detection of donor-reactive sequences. Drawn from immuneACCESS, this table holds only the in-frame rearrangements with V and J called that TCRdb kept. Clones are partly lost; checked studies trace under half to an unresolved V gene and leave the rest unexplained. V, J and clone size are those of that table, while D and trimming were read from the DNA. This sample holds more than 75,000 clones; 70% to 85% were observed only once. Less than 0.6% of the sample belongs to the ten largest clones.

Unstimulated PBMCs, after thawing, were stained for CD3, CD4 and CD8 and then FACS-sorted into CD3+CD4+ and CD3+CD8+ populations. Randomization to immunosuppression withdrawal applied to every one of the 8 studied subjects. Genomic DNA was isolated with the Qiagen DNeasy Blood and Tissue Kit. The V and J genes are TRBV28 and TRBJ2-6; TRBD1 lines up with 7 middle nucleotides. Sequenced here: CD4+ T cells from blood, sampled 46 months after liver transplant. The sequence came from a human patient who received a liver transplant. After a transplant, certain T cells may trace back to the graft donor. The CDR3 loop reads CASRPGQPASGANVLTF. The bases read TGTGCCAGCCGCCCGGGACAGCCAGCCTCTGGGGCCAACGTCCTGACTTTC.